These T cell receptor beta chains were read from a single sample in a study of blood T cell repertoires in COVID-19. Profiling relied on immunoSEQ multiplex PCR, and the TCRdb table lists in-frame clones only, not all of them. The sample holds 200,000 to 300,000 clones, around 88% seen once. The source material was PBMCs or T cells enriched from blood (not recorded which). These receptors originate from a woman aged 30 to 39 who had recovered from COVID-19. CDR3s include the opening cysteine and the closing phenylalanine or tryptophan. The D gene is left open where the match is weak. Size is stated for part of the rows, as once, few or many counts, or as a class when the clone is expanded.

-,TRBJ1-6,TRBV6-5,once,CASSYQAYNSPLHF,TGTGCCAGCAGTTACCAGGCCTATAATTCACCCCTCCACTTT
-,TRBJ2-1,TRBV9,few,CASSVEGETYNEQFF,TGTGCCAGCAGCGTAGAGGGAGAAACCTACAATGAGCAGTTCTTC
TRBD1,TRBJ2-2,TRBV9,-,CASLDRDFPNTGELFF,TGTGCCAGTCTGGACAGGGATTTTCCCAACACCGGGGAGCTGTTTTTT
-,TRBJ2-1,TRBV5-1,-,CASRGNEQFF,TGCGCCAGCCGGGGCAATGAGCAGTTCTTC
-,TRBJ2-3,TRBV11-1,-,CASSLARETDTQYF,TGTGCCAGCAGCTTAGCTCGGGAGACAGATACGCAGTATTTT
-,TRBJ2-7,TRBV3-1/TRBV3-2,-,CASSQGSGFGSPYEQYF,TGTGCCAGCAGCCAAGGATCGGGGTTTGGCTCCCCCTACGAGCAGTACTTC
TRBD2,TRBJ2-3,TRBV4-2,-,CASSQEAGADTQYF,TGTGCCAGCAGCCAAGAAGCGGGAGCGGATACGCAGTATTTT
-,TRBJ2-5,TRBV9,-,CASSVVGGLKETQYF,TGTGCCAGCAGCGTAGTAGGAGGGCTCAAAGAGACCCAGTACTTC
-,TRBJ2-7,TRBV4-3,-,CASSQEVSGRTISPYEQYF,TGCGCCAGCAGCCAAGAGGTATCAGGAAGAACAATCAGTCCCTACGAGCAGTACTTC
TRBD1,TRBJ2-7,TRBV7-9,-,CASSYIYLTGTSYEQYF,TGTGCCAGCAGCTATATCTACTTGACAGGGACATCCTACGAGCAGTACTTC
-,TRBJ2-1,TRBV7-3,once,CASSSSASSYNEQFF,TGTGCCAGCAGCTCTAGCGCCAGCTCCTACAATGAGCAGTTCTTC
-,TRBJ1-6,TRBV28,-,CASSNQVYALHF,TGTGCCAGCAGCAATCAGGTCTACGCCCTCCACTTT
-,TRBJ1-1,TRBV7-3,-,CASSLDGMNTEAFF,TGTGCCAGCAGCTTGGACGGGATGAACACTGAAGCTTTCTTT
-,TRBJ2-2,TRBV9,-,CASSVEGVNTGELFF,TGTGCCAGCAGCGTAGAGGGGGTTAACACCGGGGAGCTGTTTTTT
-,TRBJ2-3,TRBV6-1,-,CASSEALRRGGDTQYF,TGTGCCAGCAGTGAAGCGCTTCGGCGGGGTGGAGATACGCAGTATTTT
-,TRBJ1-4,TRBV5-1,once,CASGSDGRMEKLFF,TGCGCCAGCGGGTCGGACGGGAGGATGGAAAAACTGTTTTTT
TRBD2,TRBJ2-1,TRBV7-3,-,CASSLGTSEYNEQFF,TGTGCCAGCAGCTTAGGGACTAGCGAGTACAATGAGCAGTTCTTC
-,TRBJ1-2,TRBV5-5,-,CASRLEPTRVNYGYTF,TGTGCCAGCAGACTGGAACCGACTAGAGTGAACTATGGCTACACCTTC
-,TRBJ1-1,TRBV29-1,-,CSVERAFF,TGCAGCGTTGAACGGGCTTTCTTT
TRBD2,TRBJ2-1,TRBV7-2,-,CASSLDSGGRGEQFF,TGTGCCAGCAGCTTAGACAGCGGGGGCCGGGGTGAGCAGTTCTTC
TRBD1,TRBJ1-4,TRBV5-1,-,CASSLDRGRANNEKLFF,TGCGCCAGCAGCTTGGACAGGGGGCGAGCTAATAATGAAAAACTGTTTTTT
-,TRBJ1-2,TRBV5-5,few,CASSLRPEAFLGNGYTF,TGTGCCAGCAGCTTGCGGCCAGAAGCATTTCTCGGGAATGGCTACACCTTC
TRBD1,TRBJ1-2,TRBV10-3,-,CAISEVRDRDGYTF,TGTGCCATCAGTGAAGTCCGGGACAGGGATGGCTACACCTTC
TRBD1,TRBJ1-2,TRBV28,-,CASNYRGLRVHNYGYTF,TGTGCCAGCAATTACAGGGGGCTCCGGGTGCATAACTATGGCTACACCTTC
-,TRBJ2-5,TRBV5-1,-,CASSYSSVTGETQYF,TGCGCCAGCAGCTATAGTTCGGTTACGGGTGAGACCCAGTACTTC
TRBD2,TRBJ2-2,TRBV5-3,-,CARSPLVKLAGGPGFSGELFF,TGTGCCAGAAGCCCCCTCGTTAAACTAGCGGGAGGGCCCGGGTTTAGCGGGGAGCTGTTTTTT
-,TRBJ1-5,TRBV28,-,CASSYTVGDQPQHF,TGTGCCAGCAGTTACACCGTGGGAGATCAGCCCCAGCATTTT
TRBD2,TRBJ2-4,TRBV7-8,once,CASSLESSGRARWSAKNIQYF,TGTGCCAGCAGCTTAGAATCCAGCGGGAGGGCCAGGTGGAGTGCCAAAAACATTCAGTACTTC
-,TRBJ1-4,TRBV28,-,CASSLYLEKLFF,TGTGCCAGCAGTTTGTATCTTGAAAAACTGTTTTTT
-,TRBJ1-5,TRBV19,few,CASRETDGNQPQHF,TGTGCCAGTAGGGAGACAGACGGGAATCAGCCCCAGCATTTT
TRBD1,TRBJ2-7,TRBV4-1,few,CASSPDRVTEEQYF,TGCGCCAGCAGCCCTGACAGGGTCACCGAGGAGCAGTACTTC
-,TRBJ2-3,TRBV9,-,CASTTGTDQTDTQYF,TGTGCCAGCACCACCGGGACTGATCAAACAGATACGCAGTATTTT
TRBD2,TRBJ2-1,TRBV4-3,-,CASSQDWLAVNNEQFF,TGCGCCAGCAGCCAAGATTGGCTAGCGGTTAACAATGAGCAGTTCTTC
TRBD1,TRBJ2-2,TRBV5-6,-,CASSPRDRTTGELFF,TGTGCCAGCAGCCCCCGGGACAGGACGACCGGGGAGCTGTTTTTT
TRBD2,TRBJ2-3,TRBV3-1/TRBV3-2,-,CASSQDRASGRAQYF,TGTGCCAGCAGCCAAGATCGGGCCAGCGGGAGGGCGCAGTATTTT
TRBD2,TRBJ2-3,TRBV28,-,CASSLRLLAGGDTQYF,TGTGCCAGCAGTTTAAGACTGCTAGCGGGAGGGGATACGCAGTATTTT
TRBD2,TRBJ2-5,TRBV18,-,CASSPPGLAGQETQYF,TGTGCCAGCTCACCCCCGGGACTAGCGGGACAAGAGACCCAGTACTTC
TRBD1,TRBJ2-7,TRBV18,-,CASSPGQGKYEQYF,TGTGCCAGCTCACCGGGACAGGGGAAGTACGAGCAGTACTTC
-,TRBJ1-2,TRBV18,-,CASSLEDYGYTF,TGTGCCAGCTCACTCGAGGACTATGGCTACACCTTC
TRBD2,TRBJ2-1,TRBV5-4,-,CASSYRLAGAYNEQFF,TGTGCCAGCAGCTACCGACTAGCGGGAGCCTACAATGAGCAGTTCTTC
-,TRBJ2-7,TRBV19,-,CASSLRHSRPYEQYF,TGTGCCAGTAGTTTAAGACACTCCCGACCCTACGAGCAGTACTTC
-,TRBJ2-1,TRBV7-9,-,CASSPPGVYNEQFF,TGTGCCAGCAGCCCGCCCGGGGTCTACAATGAGCAGTTCTTC
TRBD1,TRBJ2-7,TRBV25-1,-,CASHPGTGAGEQYF,TGTGCCAGCCATCCCGGGACAGGGGCAGGGGAGCAGTACTTC
TRBD1,TRBJ1-3,TRBV30,few,CAWRTGGSGNTIYF,TGTGCCTGGAGGACAGGGGGCTCTGGAAACACCATATATTTT
TRBD1,TRBJ1-1,TRBV11-2,-,CASSFQRTGVGAFF,TGTGCCAGCAGCTTCCAACGTACAGGGGTCGGGGCTTTCTTT
-,TRBJ1-1,TRBV6-6,-,CASSPRPGQPNNTEAFF,TGTGCCAGCAGTCCTCGTCCGGGACAACCTAATAACACTGAAGCTTTCTTT
TRBD1,TRBJ2-2,TRBV28,-,CASSPGTGSLTGELFF,TGTGCCAGCAGTCCCGGGACAGGGAGTCTCACCGGGGAGCTGTTTTTT
-,TRBJ2-1,TRBV2,-,CASGAVSSYNEQFF,TGTGCCAGCGGTGCGGTGAGCTCCTACAATGAGCAGTTCTTC